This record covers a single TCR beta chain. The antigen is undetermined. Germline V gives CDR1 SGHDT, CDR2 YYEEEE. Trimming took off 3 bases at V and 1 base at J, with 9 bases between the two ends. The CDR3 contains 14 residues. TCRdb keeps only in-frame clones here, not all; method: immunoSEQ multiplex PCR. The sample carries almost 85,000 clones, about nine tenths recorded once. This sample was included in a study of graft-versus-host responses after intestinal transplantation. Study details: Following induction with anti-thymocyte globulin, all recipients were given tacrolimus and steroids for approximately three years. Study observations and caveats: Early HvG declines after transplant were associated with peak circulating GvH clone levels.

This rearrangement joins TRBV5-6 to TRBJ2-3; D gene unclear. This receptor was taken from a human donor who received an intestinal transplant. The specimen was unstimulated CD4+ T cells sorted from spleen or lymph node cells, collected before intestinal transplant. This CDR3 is CASSWRPGTDTQYF. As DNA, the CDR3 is TGTGCCAGCAGCTGGAGACCAGGCACAGATACGCAGTATTTT.